This T cell receptor (beta chain) was retrieved from a study of T cells after yellow fever vaccination. About the study: SMART-Seq v4 Ultra Low Input prepared the low-cell-number fractions.

Via MiXCR, TCRdb re-called the 5' RACE reads, giving one row per CDR3 protein. Of roughly 500,000 distinct CDR3 sequences detected, less than 20% appear once; the ten largest clones hold more than 13%. Turning to this clonotype: Its antigen is undetermined.

General study results and limits: Primary-vaccination clones mostly resurfaced post-booster (96% CD4, just under 90% CD8). Only a small proportion of the clonotypes turned up in both the CD4 and the CD8 compartments, likely arising from convergent recombination.

CDR1 SGHTA and CDR2 FQGNSA come from the germline V gene. The CDR3 consists of 16 residues. Germline trimming cut 5 bases from V and 7 bases from J; bases unmatched to any gene: 11. Source: PBMCs, taken 15 days after the yellow fever booster vaccination. The clonotype originates from a man aged 25 to 45 who received the YFV17D yellow fever vaccine. The V and J genes are TRBV7-2 and TRBJ2-1; 10 bases line up with TRBD1. CDR3 nucleotide sequence: TGTGCCAGCAGCGTACCCCGGGACAGGGGCTCGAATGAGCAGTTCTTC. As protein: CASSVPRDRGSNEQFF.